Given below is one T cell receptor beta chain in context. CDR3 length: 17 amino acids. V lost 4 bases, J lost 5 bases, and 11 bases stayed unmatched. Germline loops: CDR1 SGHRS, CDR2 YFSETQ. This record comes from a study of blood T cell repertoires in COVID-19. Across the whole study: Nucleic acid was either cDNA or gDNA, and it came from T cells, B-cell-depleted T cells, or PBMCs.

The method was immunoSEQ multiplex PCR; TCRdb's version includes in-frame clones alone and lacks a portion of them. This table has around 19,000 clones, approximately 91% appearing once. Sequenced: peripheral blood. The chain employs TRBV5-1 and TRBJ2-2; 10 bases are shared with TRBD2. The receptor was isolated from a human donor in a cohort sampled during active COVID-19. The donor label of this sample is uncertain. This chain's CDR3 is CASSRSILAGGTGELFF. The CDR3, as DNA: TGCGCCAGCAGCCGGTCGATTTTAGCGGGAGGTACCGGGGAGCTGTTTTTT.